A selection of T cell receptor beta chains follows, all from one sample in a study of OX40 agonist ivuxolimab in advanced cancers. Assay used: immunoSEQ multiplex PCR; TCRdb lists only in-frame clones, some missing. The data show tens of thousands of clones, about 90% seen once. The sample in question was CD4+ or CD8+ T cells sorted from blood, obtained in a trial of the OX40 agonist ivuxolimab. Receptors originate from an adult with an advanced solid tumor such as melanoma, head and neck, liver or kidney cancer. Both conserved end residues are trimmed from each CDR3.

>TRBV28|NA
ASRAGPSYEQY
>TRBV4-1|TRBJ1-2
ASSPREGYGYT
>TRBV6-5|TRBJ1-1
ASTPRGRGNTEAF
>TRBV28|TRBJ2-1
ASSFLGGRGYNEQF
>TRBV7-2|TRBJ2-6
ASSSRLAGGRSGANVLT
>TRBV5-1|TRBJ2-5
ASTRGGALVETQY
>TRBV5-1|TRBJ1-2
ASSRGQEGIYGYT
>TRBV9|TRBJ2-2
ASRQGANTGELF
>TRBV19|TRBJ1-5
ASTEGGNQPQH
>TRBV15|TRBJ2-7
ATSRDAGAYEQY
>TRBV5-1|TRBJ2-7
ASSLRGGSYEQY
>TRBV19|TRBJ2-5
ASSMAVLRTQY
>TRBV5-1|TRBJ2-3
ARKEGTDTQY
>TRBV28|TRBJ1-4
ASRTGNEKLF
>TRBV5-4|TRBJ2-5
ASSLRMQETQY
>TRBV5-6|TRBJ1-2
ASSLVGLANYGYT
>TRBV11-2|TRBJ2-7
ASSPRLGDRGTYEQY
>TRBV10-2|TRBJ2-5
ASSAARETQY
>TRBV19|TRBJ1-5
ASSPQGMRNQPQH
>TRBV18|TRBJ1-2
ASSPLTGPNYGYT
>TRBV27|TRBJ2-7
ASSLRDGTYEQY
>TRBV19|TRBJ2-3
ASSMSPGAVTDTQY
>TRBV6-5|TRBJ2-7
ASSLKTGTFYYEQY
>TRBV6-4|TRBJ2-3
ASSGERGDTQY
>TRBV19|TRBJ2-1
ASSIDRDNEQF
>TRBV6-4|TRBJ2-7
ASSAPLADRPYEQY
>TRBV28|TRBJ1-1
ASGFAALGQAF
>TRBV11-3|TRBJ2-3
ASSLGLTGVEDTQY
>TRBV19|TRBJ1-2
ASSIARGPNYGYT
>TRBV18|TRBJ1-1
ASSPRQGESRNTEAF
>TRBV14|TRBJ2-7
ASSQTGEQY
>TRBV2|TRBJ2-5
ASMFPETQY
>TRBV11-2|TRBJ1-6
ASSLDRADSPLH
>TRBV10-1|TRBJ2-2
ASSSGMNTGELF
>TRBV9|TRBJ2-3
ASSVTPGLDYADTQY
>TRBV6-5|TRBJ1-3
ASSLTRDRGNTIY
>TRBV2|NA
ASIWTGTYEQY
>TRBV25-1|TRBJ2-2
ASSENQGITGELF
>TRBV5-1|TRBJ1-1
ASSWVFQNTEAF
>TRBV29-1|TRBJ1-5
SVKTGLRNQPQH
>TRBV4-1|TRBJ1-1
ASSQEGGTNTEAF
>TRBV14|TRBJ2-1
ASSQDNSDEQF
>TRBV7-8|TRBJ2-2
ASSFGTRGWGTGELF
>TRBV28|TRBJ1-2
ASRNAGQGVEGYT
>TRBV2|TRBJ1-1
ARTGEDEAF
>TRBV28|TRBJ2-7
ASSLVWGLAGVLDYEQY